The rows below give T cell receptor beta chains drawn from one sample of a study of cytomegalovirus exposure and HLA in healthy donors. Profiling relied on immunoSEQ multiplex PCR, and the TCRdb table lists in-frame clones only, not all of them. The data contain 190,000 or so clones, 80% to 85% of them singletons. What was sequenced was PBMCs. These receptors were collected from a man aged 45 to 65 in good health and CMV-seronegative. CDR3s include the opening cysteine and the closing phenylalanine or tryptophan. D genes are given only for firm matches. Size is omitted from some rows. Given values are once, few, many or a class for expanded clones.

TGCGCCAGCAGGAAGGGAATTCTAGCGGGAGTGAATGAGCAGTTCTTC,CASRKGILAGVNEQFF,-,TRBV5-1,TRBD2,TRBJ2-1
TGCGCCAGCAGCCCCCGTCGGAGGGCGGGCACAGATACGCAGTATTTT,CASSPRRRAGTDTQYF,once,TRBV10-1,-,TRBJ2-3
TGCGCCAGCAGCCATACCGGGACAGGGACGTACGAGCAGTACTTC,CASSHTGTGTYEQYF,few,TRBV4-3,TRBD1,TRBJ2-7
TGTGCCAGCAGCGGGACAGCAGGTTCACCCCTCCACTTT,CASSGTAGSPLHF,-,TRBV7-9,TRBD1,TRBJ1-6
TGTGCCAGCAGTCAATTTCTAGCGGGGTCCAATGAGCAGTTCTTC,CASSQFLAGSNEQFF,-,TRBV27,TRBD2,TRBJ2-1
TGCGCCAGCAGCTTGGGTGGCAGGGACAGCGGGGAGCTGTTTTTT,CASSLGGRDSGELFF,-,TRBV5-1,TRBD1,TRBJ2-2
TGTGCCAGCAGGCAGACAGGGGGGGACGCTAACTATGGCTACACCTTC,CASRQTGGDANYGYTF,-,TRBV21-1,-,TRBJ1-2
TGTGCCACCAGCCCTAGGTCCGGGACAGCCCATCAGCCCCAGCATTTT,CATSPRSGTAHQPQHF,-,TRBV15,TRBD1,TRBJ1-5
TGTGCCAGTAGTATCAGAGGGTCCGGGGCCAACGTCCTGACTTTC,CASSIRGSGANVLTF,few,TRBV19,-,TRBJ2-6
TGTGCCAGTAGTCTCCGCAGGGATGTGGGGACTGAAGCTTTCTTT,CASSLRRDVGTEAFF,once,TRBV19,-,TRBJ1-1
TGCAGCGTCCCGGGACAGGGGACCTACGAGCAGTACTTC,CSVPGQGTYEQYF,-,TRBV29-1,TRBD1,TRBJ2-7
TGCGCCAGCAGCCAAGCAGGAACTAGCGGGTTGGCCTCCTACGAGCAGTACTTC,CASSQAGTSGLASYEQYF,-,TRBV4-1,TRBD2,TRBJ2-7
TGTGCCAGCAGCTTGGCCGGGATTACTGAAGCTTTCTTT,CASSLAGITEAFF,-,TRBV5-4,-,TRBJ1-1